One sample yielded the 27 T cell receptor beta chains listed below, sequenced in a study of early T cells in non-severe SARS-CoV-2 infection. TCRdb reprocessed the 5' RACE reads via MiXCR and lists one record per CDR3 protein. This table holds around 70,000 distinct CDR3 sequences, 9.5% to 15% found once. The specimen was whole blood. These receptors all come from an adult who was a healthcare worker with PCR-confirmed SARS-CoV-2 infection or an uninfected control (not recorded which).

This clonotype showed up many times. V is TRBV9 and J is TRBJ2-1; 10 bases agree with TRBD2. With V trimmed by 5 bases and J by 0 bases, 8 bases remained unmatched. Germline V gene sequence: CDR1 SGDLS, CDR2 YYNGEE. The CDR3 runs 17 residues. As DNA, the CDR3 is TGTGCCAGCAGACCTAGCGGGGGTAGCAGCTCCTACAATGAGCAGTTCTTC. As protein: CASRPSGGSSSYNEQFF.

At least ten counts were recorded for this clonotype. This chain joins TRBV5-1 and TRBJ2-1; 8 nucleotides line up with TRBD2. This CDR3 spans 15 amino acids. CDR1 SGHRS and CDR2 YFSETQ come from the germline V gene. With V trimmed by 1 base and J by 4 bases, 4 bases remained unmatched. The CDR3 spells CASSLRASGYNEQFF. CDR3 nucleotides: TGCGCCAGCAGCTTGAGGGCTAGCGGGTACAATGAGCAGTTCTTC.

This clonotype was recorded at least ten times. CDR3 protein: CASSLGQGARGYEQYF. Written as DNA, the CDR3 is TGTGCCAGCAGTTTAGGACAGGGGGCACGAGGCTACGAGCAGTACTTC. V is TRBV27 and J is TRBJ2-7; TRBD1 aligns across 11 bases. Germline CDR1 is MNHEY and CDR2 is SMNVEV (reference sequence). V dropped 2 bases and J dropped 3; count of bases not matched to a gene: 6. CDR3 length: 16 amino acids.

This clonotype occurred many times. The rearrangement uses TRBV7-9 and TRBJ2-1; TRBD1 aligns across 8 bases. CDR1 and CDR2 from the germline V gene are SEHNR and FQNEAQ (reference sequence). The CDR3 is 13 residues long. Unmatched junction bases numbered 7, after V lost 5 bases and J lost 10 bases. The CDR3 region has the DNA TGTGCCAGCAGCCTCCCGGACAGGGTCGAGCAGTTCTTC. This translates into CASSLPDRVEQFF.

The table lists this clonotype with many counts. This rearrangement joins TRBV12-3 or TRBV12-4 to TRBJ1-2; D not certain. V was pared by 6 bases and J by 5 bases, with 16 bases between. The length of the CDR3 is 14 residues. CDR3 region: CASRVEGESYGYTF. In DNA form, the CDR3 reads TGTGCCAGCAGGGTGGAGGGTGAGAGTTATGGCTACACCTTC.

This clonotype was observed many times. The CDR3 DNA follows: TGCAGTGCTGCCCATACGACGCAAGAGACCCAGTACTTC. This gives the protein CSAAHTTQETQYF. The chain is built from TRBV20-1 and TRBJ2-5; D remains ambiguous. The CDR3 extends over 13 amino acids. Trimming cost V 5 bases and J 2 bases, with 12 bases left between them. Germline loops: CDR1 DFQATT, CDR2 SNEGSKA (reference sequence).

This clonotype was seen repeatedly, ten times or more. The CDR3 DNA sequence: TGTGCCAGCAGCTTAGTAGCGGGAGGAAATGAGCAGTTCTTC. Amino acids: CASSLVAGGNEQFF. V gene TRBV7-9 combines with J gene TRBJ2-1; 10 positions match TRBD2. CDR1 and CDR2 (germline): SEHNR, FQNEAQ (reference sequence). CDR3 length: 14 residues. The V segment lost 1 base and the J segment 7 bases; nucleotides outside the gene matches: 1.

This clonotype has more than one count but fewer than ten. This chain uses TRBV29-1 with TRBJ1-1; 9 positions agree with TRBD1. CDR1 is SQVTM, CDR2 ANQGSEA, per germline. Unmatched junction bases numbered 7, after V lost 5 bases and J lost 6 bases. The CDR3 consists of 13 residues. CDR3 nucleotide sequence: TGCAGCGTTAGGACAGGGGAATTCGCTGAAGCTTTCTTT. The encoded protein is CSVRTGEFAEAFF.

Ten or more counts support this clonotype. The CDR3 DNA is TGTGCCAGCAGCGAGGGACAGGGGTGGGACTACGAGCAGTACTTC. This encodes CASSEGQGWDYEQYF. V usage is TRBV9 and J usage is TRBJ2-7, with TRBD1 matching over 10 bases. CDR3 size: 15 residues. Germline trimming cut 3 bases from V and 3 bases from J; bases unmatched to any gene: 6. Germline V gene data show CDR1 as SGDLS and CDR2 as YYNGEE. The variable domain in full, with the rest retrieved from reference TRBV9 and TRBJ2-7, is DSGVTQTPKHLITATGQRVTLRCSPRSGDLSVYWYQQSLDQGLQFLIQYYNGEERAKGNILERFSAQQFPDLHSELNLSSLELGDSALYFCASSEGQGWDYEQYFGPGTRLTVT.

The rearrangement links TRBV19 to TRBJ2-2, with 10 bases matching TRBD2. Looked up from germline, CDR1 is LNHDA and CDR2 is SQIVND (reference sequence). V lost 8 bases, J lost 1 base, and 1 base stayed unmatched. The CDR3 extends over 14 amino acids. DNA of the CDR3: TGTGCCAGTCGGACTAGCGGGAACACCGGGGAGCTGTTTTTT. Translated: CASRTSGNTGELFF.

About this clonotype: At one end, the junction sequence differs from germline, possibly due to a read error. The rearrangement links TRBV7-8 to TRBJ1-6; TRBD1 matches at 7 bases. The V gene's germline CDR1 is SGHVS and CDR2 FQNEAQ. The CDR3 runs 14 residues. The CDR3 nucleotides are TGTGCCAGCAGCCCCGGGACAGTTAATTCACCCCTCCTCTTT. Translated, it gives CASSPGTVNSPLLF.

The chain recombines TRBV2 with TRBJ2-4; D ambiguous. Germline V gene data show CDR1 as SNHLY and CDR2 as FYNNEI. CDR3 size: 13 residues. The V and J ends lost 6 bases and 3 bases respectively, with 9 bases between them. Written as DNA, the CDR3 is TGTGCCAGCAGCCGGGCAGGCAAAAACATTCAGTACTTC. Encoded protein: CASSRAGKNIQYF. The entire variable domain, with the rest obtained from reference TRBV2 and TRBJ2-4, is as follows: EPEVTQTPSHQVTQMGQEVILRCVPISNHLYFYWYRQILGQKVEFLVSFYNNEISEKSEIFDDQFSVERPDGSNFTLKIRSTKLEDSAMYFCASSRAGKNIQYFGAGTRLSVL.

The V and J genes are TRBV20-1 and TRBJ1-1; the D gene is possibly TRBD1 (6 bases). V lost 3 bases and J lost 4, with 18 bases in between. The CDR3 spans 15 residues. Per the germline V gene, CDR1 is DFQATT and CDR2 is SNEGSKA (reference sequence). As DNA, the CDR3 is TGCAGTGCTAGCCTGCCGGGGGGCGGTTTCACTGAAGCTTTCTTT. It translates to CSASLPGGGFTEAFF.

This clonotype was seen many times. V is TRBV20-1 and J is TRBJ2-7; the D gene is possibly TRBD2 (6 bases). Germline values: CDR1 DFQATT, CDR2 SNEGSKA (reference sequence). The CDR3 spans 15 residues. V was cut by 0 bases and J by 2 bases, with 14 bases left in between. Here the CDR3 DNA reads TGCAGTGCTAGAGATTTTGGCCTAGCGACCTACGAGCAGTACTTC. It translates to CSARDFGLATYEQYF.

This clonotype was detected a few times. The rearrangement links TRBV7-6 to TRBJ1-6; D call uncertain. V lost 5 bases and J 8 bases, leaving 13 bases between the germline ends. This CDR3 region has 14 residues. Per the germline V gene, CDR1 is SGHVS and CDR2 is FNYEAQ. Here the CDR3 reads CASSLAARDSPLHF. The CDR3 region has the DNA TGTGCCAGCAGCCTGGCCGCCCGGGATTCACCCCTCCACTTT.

The V call is TRBV29-1, the J call TRBJ2-2; no clear D gene. The CDR3 runs 12 residues. Germline V gene data show CDR1 as SQVTM and CDR2 as ANQGSEA. Trimming shortened V by 4 bases and J by 1 base, and 4 bases separated the two germline ends. In nucleotides, the CDR3 is TGCAGCGTTGTTCAGAACACCGGGGAGCTGTTTTTT. This codes for CSVVQNTGELFF.

The chain couples TRBV6-1 to TRBJ2-7; no clear D gene. The CDR3 contains 16 residues. V lost 0 bases to trimming and J lost 0 bases, with 12 bases between them. The germline V gene has CDR1 MNHNS and CDR2 SASEGT. In DNA, the CDR3 is TGTGCCAGCAGTGAAGCGATCGGGCAATACTCCTACGAGCAGTACTTC. The encoded protein is CASSEAIGQYSYEQYF.

In this sample, this clonotype turned up a few times. The chain couples TRBV25-1 to TRBJ2-7; 12 bases fit TRBD1. V lost 1 base, J lost 6 bases, and 4 bases stayed unmatched. Germline-derived CDR1 and CDR2 are MGHDK and SYGVNS. The CDR3 has 15 amino acids. This CDR3 is CASSESGQGAREQYF. DNA of the CDR3: TGTGCCAGCAGTGAATCGGGACAGGGGGCCCGCGAGCAGTACTTC.

This clonotype was seen at least ten times. The chain links TRBV28 to TRBJ1-5, with 10 bases matching TRBD1. CDR3 length equals 16 residues. The germline gives CDR1 MDHEN, CDR2 SYDVKM. The V gene end was trimmed by 10 bases and the J gene end by 2 bases; junction bases not matched to a gene: 11. The chain's CDR3 is CATRRRTGGGNQPQHF. The DNA of the CDR3 is TGTGCCACCCGAAGGAGGACAGGGGGAGGCAATCAGCCCCAGCATTTT.

This clonotype was counted at least ten times. The V gene is TRBV27, the J gene TRBJ2-3, with D perhaps matching TRBD2 (5 bases). V lost 6 bases and J 0 bases, leaving 13 bases between the germline ends. The germline V gene encodes CDR1 MNHEY and CDR2 SMNVEV (reference sequence). This CDR3 region has 15 residues. CDR3 sequence reads: CASSLSGSSTDTQYF. The CDR3 DNA follows: TGTGCCAGCAGCCTCAGCGGATCTAGCACAGATACGCAGTATTTT.

The rearrangement uses TRBV12-3 or TRBV12-4 and TRBJ2-7; 12 bases map to TRBD2. V lost 5 bases, J lost 6 bases, and 14 bases stayed unmatched. This CDR3 is built from 17 residues. The CDR3 reads CASSPDPWTSGIGEQYF. DNA of the CDR3: TGTGCCAGCAGTCCCGACCCCTGGACTAGCGGGATAGGCGAGCAGTACTTC.

The V gene is TRBV19, the J gene TRBJ2-1; the match to TRBD2 covers 8 bases. Looked up from germline, CDR1 is LNHDA and CDR2 is SQIVND (reference sequence). The CDR3 runs 16 residues. V lost 4 bases to trimming and J lost 2 bases; unmatched junction nucleotides: 7. CDR3 DNA: TGTGCCAGTAGTAAGGGCCTAGCGGGCCCCTACAATGAGCAGTTCTTC. This translates into CASSKGLAGPYNEQFF.

This clonotype came up many times. J is TRBJ2-1 and V is TRBV29-1, with D possibly called TRBD1 or TRBD2 (5 bases each). The CDR3 has 10 amino acids. The germline CDR1 and CDR2 sequences are SQVTM and ANQGSEA. Trimming removed 6 bases from V and 10 bases from J, with 10 bases in between. CDR3 nucleotide sequence: TGCAGCGTGGGGGACCTAGAGCAGTTCTTC. Protein: CSVGDLEQFF.

This clonotype has ten or more counts. V is TRBV29-1 and J is TRBJ2-1; TRBD1 is a possible D gene (6 bases). The CDR3 has 13 amino acids. CDR1 and CDR2 (germline): SQVTM, ANQGSEA. V was cut by 4 bases and J by 9 bases, with 16 bases left in between. Here the CDR3 reads CSVGTGFKTEQFF. In DNA form, the CDR3 reads TGCAGCGTTGGAACAGGGTTCAAGACTGAGCAGTTCTTC.

J is TRBJ2-2 and V is TRBV9; 7 bases agree with TRBD2. Germline V gives CDR1 SGDLS, CDR2 YYNGEE. The CDR3 totals 16 residues. V lost 2 bases and J lost 0; bases outside the gene matches: 4. The CDR3 DNA follows: TGTGCCAGCAGCGTTGGGACTACCGCGAACACCGGGGAGCTGTTTTTT. Translating it yields CASSVGTTANTGELFF.

This clonotype was counted at least ten times. The rearrangement joins TRBV28 to TRBJ1-5, with D perhaps TRBD1 (5 bases). The CDR3 consists of 14 residues. Trimming removed 3 bases from V and 1 base from J, with 7 bases in between. Germline V gene sequence: CDR1 MDHEN, CDR2 SYDVKM. Written as DNA, the CDR3 is TGTGCCAGCAGTTTCGGGGACAGCAATCAGCCCCAGCATTTT. Translated: CASSFGDSNQPQHF.

This clonotype was seen repeatedly, ten times or more. The rearrangement uses TRBV14 and TRBJ2-1; D possibly corresponds to TRBD2 (5 bases). The CDR3 consists of 13 residues. Trimming pared 4 bases from V and 8 bases from J, leaving 12 bases between. The germline V gene encodes CDR1 SGHDN and CDR2 FVKESK. The CDR3 region has the DNA TGTGCCAGCAGCCGCATTTGGGGAGATGAGCAGTTCTTC. Translated: CASSRIWGDEQFF.